This T cell receptor beta chain was profiled in a study of cytomegalovirus exposure and HLA in healthy donors. Findings of the study overall: Both high specificity and high sensitivity reportedly marked the classifier's diagnosis of cytomegalovirus status. It was reported that TCR beta sequences correctly inferred the HLA-A and HLA-B alleles for most subjects.

Concerning this clone: The antigen is unknown. The sample has other DNA sequences that encode this CDR3 too.

The CDR3 contains 11 residues. Trimming took off 4 bases at V and 3 bases at J, with 3 bases between the two ends. Germline assignment: CDR1 SNHLY and CDR2 FYNNEI. It was with 60 Vbeta and 13 Jbeta primers that the PCR ran. This table comes from immunoSEQ multiplex PCR, and its TCRdb copy is limited to in-frame clones, with some not included. The repertoire holds 170,000 or so clones, with roughly 78% as singletons. V gene TRBV2 combines with J gene TRBJ1-2; D is unclear. The sequenced material came from PBMCs. This sequence originates from a woman aged 50 to 65 in good health and CMV-seropositive. The CDR3 nucleotides are TGTGCCAGCAGTGCGGACTATGGCTACACCTTC. This encodes CASSADYGYTF.